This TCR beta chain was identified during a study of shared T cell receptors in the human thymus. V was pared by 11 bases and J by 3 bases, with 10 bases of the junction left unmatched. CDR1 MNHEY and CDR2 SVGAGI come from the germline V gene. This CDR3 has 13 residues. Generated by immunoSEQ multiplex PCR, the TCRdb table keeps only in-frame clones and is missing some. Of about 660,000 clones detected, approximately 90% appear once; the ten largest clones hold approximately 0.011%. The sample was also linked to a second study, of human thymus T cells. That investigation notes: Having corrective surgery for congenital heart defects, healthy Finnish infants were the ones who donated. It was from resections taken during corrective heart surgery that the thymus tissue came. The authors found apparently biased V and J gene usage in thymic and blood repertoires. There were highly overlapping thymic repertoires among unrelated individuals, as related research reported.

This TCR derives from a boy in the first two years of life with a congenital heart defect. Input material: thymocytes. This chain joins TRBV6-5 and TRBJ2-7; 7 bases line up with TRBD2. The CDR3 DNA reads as TGTGCCCCCCGGGCTAGCGGCAACTACGAGCAGTACTTC. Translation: CAPRASGNYEQYF.